Included here is one T cell receptor beta chain sequence, with context. Which antigen it targets is not known. Per-base quality was not reported, and no clone a single base away is much larger than it. The sample belongs to a study of T cell responses to AZD1222 COVID-19 vaccine (dated by TCRdb to the early 2020s). In terms of the full investigation: AZD1222 recipients given second doses at about 4 weeks or at about 12 weeks were pooled, since spike-specific TCR depth and breadth were not found to differ between the two schedules. A total of under 250 trial participants underwent TCR sequencing, of whom about 210 had received two doses of AZD1222 and about 26 had received two doses of the MenACWY control vaccine. Trial participants were enrolled by age into 18-55, 56-69 and 70-plus year subgroups, with approximately 150, 30 and 60 TCR-sequenced participants respectively. General findings and caveats noted by the study authors: Vaccine-associated CD4 TCRs spanned the whole spike protein, with dominant responses in regions 160-218 and 743-854. No day 14 peak-response samples were available, so repertoires were characterized only after the peak T cell response. Only five to seven AZD1222 recipients were SARS-CoV-2 seropositive at baseline, limiting conclusions about previously exposed vaccinees. Reportedly, almost half of the unique spike-specific TCRs recognized epitopes lying outside the regions that are mutated in the B.1.351 and B.1.1.7 variants. Participants were mostly white British, with more females than males. The authors suggested clonal diversity may have been underestimated. In the small 56-69-year group, the increase in depth fell short of significance, most likely because of low power. After two AZD1222 doses, spike-specific TCR breadth and depth were significantly higher than at day 0 and than in MenACWY recipients.

The CDR3 regions of human TCRbeta chains were analyzed by immunosequencing. The source study handled its data this way. Repertoire TCRs were checked for matches against a reference library of SARS-CoV-2-specific TCRs that had been generated using the MIRA antigen-specificity platform. Breadth meant the fraction of unique TCRs that were SARS-CoV-2-associated, whereas depth meant the fraction of total T cells that were SARS-CoV-2-associated. Each spike-specific TCR was assigned to its reactive spike region and to a CD4 or CD8 class using the MIRA data. Log10-transformed breadth and depth values were compared by one-way ANOVA with Sidak's multiple comparisons tests. Imported from immuneACCESS, the table was reduced by TCRdb to in-frame sequences with V and J called. These copies leave out some clones; in studies compared against another copy, an unresolved V gene accounts for under half, and the cause of the remainder is not known. That table furnishes V, J and clone size, whereas the DNA furnished D and trimming. The sample table records about 100,000 clones; about nine tenths of these occur just once. The ten largest account for 1.7% of the sample.

This sample's time point label indicates: baseline before first vaccination. The vaccinee samples were drawn from two UK trials, COV001 and COV002, one of which was a single-blind randomized controlled phase 2/3 trial testing AZD1222 (ChAdOx1 nCoV-19) in healthy adults. For TCRbeta chain sequencing, PBMC samples from trial participants were taken at day 0 and at day 28 after the second dose. The CDR3 goes from the cysteine to the phenylalanine over 19 residues. Just the 57-base CDR3 DNA is kept, in frame starting at base 1. Trimming leaves V shorter by 2 bases and J shorter by 7 bases, with the junction holding 18 bases beyond the gene matches. The germline V gene (reference sequence) provides CDR1 GTSNPN and CDR2 SVGIG.

The chain couples TRBV30 to TRBJ1-6; TRBD1 agrees with 9 junctional bases. This sequence was found in an adult in good health. The sequenced sample was peripheral blood, obtained on day 0 of AZD1222 vaccination. The sequenced DNA is TGTGCCTGGAGTACCCCTTTCCAGACAGGGGGAATAATCAATTCACCCCTCCACTTT. This sequence encodes CAWSTPFQTGGIINSPLHF. Reference TRBV30 and TRBJ1-6 genes cover what lies past the CDR3, so the full variable domain is SQTIHQWPATLVQPVGSPLSLECTVEGTSNPNLYWYRQAAGRGLQLLFYSVGIGQISSEVPQNLSASRPQDRQFILSSKKLLLSDSGFYLCAWSTPFQTGGIINSPLHFGNGTRLTVT.